The sequence of this TCR beta chain was determined in a study of cytomegalovirus exposure and HLA in healthy donors. Overall study results and limits: A later examination showed that TCR association rates differed by HLA locus, with DRB1 most and HLA-C fewest. With later analysis, a missense DCLRE1C variant became linked to TCR beta V- and J-gene trimming.

The PCR employed 60 Vbeta primers together with 13 Jbeta primers. As processed by the authors: Around 83 million unique TCR beta chains, roughly 11 million shared, were counted in a later analysis. Profiling relied on immunoSEQ multiplex PCR, and the TCRdb table lists in-frame clones only, not all of them. V, J and clone size are taken as reported in that table, and D and trimming were inferred from the DNA itself. Altogether about 120,000 clones are present, about four fifths being singletons, with the ten largest covering roughly 2%. This clone came up once. Antigen unknown. V was trimmed by 2 bases and J by 0 bases, leaving 13 bases between them. CDR1 and CDR2 from the germline V gene are MNHNS and SASEGT. CDR3 length: 16 amino acids.

The sequenced material came from PBMCs. The rearrangement uses TRBV6-1 and TRBJ1-1; no clear D. The receptor comes from a man aged 18 to 29 in good health and CMV-seronegative. CDR3 region: CASSESMSLMNTEAFF. Here the CDR3 DNA reads TGTGCCAGCAGTGAAAGTATGAGTCTCATGAACACTGAAGCTTTCTTT.